Reported below is one T cell receptor beta chain. Its antigen target is currently unknown. The sample holds no much larger clone one base away, and base qualities are not on file. This sample was included in a study of cytomegalovirus exposure and HLA in healthy donors (dated by TCRdb to about 2017). For the wider study: According to an earlier analysis of a few hundred of the donors, about 179 million T cells yielded some 120 million unique TCR beta sequences and 276 Gb of sequence data. Approximately 300 gigabases of sequencing data and around 85 million unique TCR sequences made up an early release that covered several hundred HLA-typed donors. Among the approximately 420 genotyped donors, around 81% belonged to the genetic ancestry cluster associated with self-reported Caucasian donors. The study aimed to test whether signatures of past pathogen exposure could be identified by cataloging public T cell receptors. The T cell repertoires of some 700 subjects were profiled by immunosequencing and related to cytomegalovirus serostatus. In addition to the first cohort of 666 subjects, a separate validation cohort of 120 different subjects was used. The study combined high-throughput TCR immunosequencing, statistical association of individual TCRs with disease status, and machine learning to predict cytomegalovirus infection status. A later analysis re-analyzed previously published TCR beta repertoires from roughly 600 donors and added high-resolution HLA genotyping to study TCR occurrence patterns. The later analysis used no new phenotypic data to find candidate immune exposures, relying instead on TCR beta sequences and their occurrence across donors. An earlier analysis of 587 of the donors used high-throughput TCR beta sequencing to judge whether each TCR beta V gene segment behaved as functional or pseudogenic. Alongside the repertoire data, information on donor age, sex, ethnicity and CMV serostatus was compiled. A later genetic analysis took genome-wide SNP genotypes for about three fifths of the 666 donors and used that subset as a discovery cohort. Every repertoire in the discovery cohort had been generated on one and the same sequencing platform. Class I and class II HLA loci were covered by the typing at four-digit resolution. The number of donors typed differed by locus, with about 629-640 for A, B, C, DRB1 and DQB1, more than 500 for DQA1, over 600 for DPA1, and over 400 for DPB1. Four to six DR-DQ haplotypes were handled as single units for association and clustering, since linkage in the cohort was strong. Among about 360 genotyped donors of the cohort, an average of approximately 250,000 unique TCR beta nucleotide sequences were sequenced per donor, roughly 20% of them non-productive. Study-wide conclusions, independent of this receptor: An earlier analysis of around 540 of the donors showed that most TCR beta V segments appeared in productive rearrangements either about 87% or about 30% of the time, which broadly matched IMGT annotations. Some IMGT-functional V segments, including TRBV6-2 and TRBV6-3, could not be told apart with the 87-base-pair reads, so those segments were excluded. CMV serostatus was the only immune exposure information available for the cohort. Because counts were too low, 15 to 20 rarely observed V segments, including chromosome 9 orphons, were left out of the earlier analysis of roughly 600 of the donors. V-gene and J-gene trimming of TCR beta chains was associated with a missense DCLRE1C variant in a later genetic analysis, and the association was replicated in an independent cohort. A further reported finding was that TCR beta sequences accurately predicted the HLA-A and HLA-B alleles for most subjects in the first cohort. Compared with equally common non-associated chains, HLA-associated TCR beta chains in a later analysis were more clonally expanded and had lower generation probabilities. Roughly uniform sequencing depth across donors was assumed in presence/absence analyses, although this assumption may not hold. In a later analysis, several top co-occurrence clusters were reported to appear linked to parvovirus B19, influenza, CMV and Epstein-Barr virus. The authors suggested that the approach could potentially be extended to other disease states and immunological phenotypes. Because HLA typing was unavailable for some donors at each locus, only the typed subset was used in association tests. A later genetic analysis reported fewer N-insertions in productive TCRs among donors in an Asian-associated ancestry cluster than the roughly 700-donor mean. Only TCR beta chains were sequenced in this cohort, and the absence of alpha or paired-chain data limited detectable features. A later analysis associated 16,951 TCR beta sequences with specific HLA alleles at a false discovery rate of 0.05. Assigning TCR associations to individual alleles was difficult when HLA alleles, especially DR and DQ, strongly co-occurred. In both the original and validation cohorts, the classifier was reported to diagnose cytomegalovirus status with high specificity and sensitivity. According to a later analysis, TCR association rates differed among HLA loci, with DRB1 alleles showing the most associated TCRs and HLA-C alleles showing the fewest. A group of highly shared sequence variants was considered likely to be a technical artifact of the sequencing pipeline. While some public TCRs were present in many individuals, most TCR sequences turned up only very rarely across donors. The study gave a list of 150 to 200 TCR beta chains associated with cytomegalovirus. In a later analysis, most CMV-associated TCR beta chains were found to appear HLA-restricted, with HLA associations seemingly driven largely by CMV exposure. Three of the identified cytomegalovirus-associated TCR beta chains were confirmed in vitro to be specific for cytomegalovirus antigens. Linkage disequilibrium might explain the correlated functional status among segregating V segments, but an unknown experimental factor could not be ruled out.

The library was prepared using the immunoSEQ multiplex PCR assay. For the multiplex PCR, a mixture combining 60 forward primers for TCR Vbeta segments and 13 reverse primers for TCR Jbeta segments was used. The CDR3 region of rearranged TCR beta genes was amplified from genomic DNA with a multiplex PCR assay. Amplified TCR beta libraries were sequenced as 87-base-pair reads on the Illumina HiSeq System. Turning to the authors' computational methods: A later analysis tallied roughly 76 million unique TCR beta chains across the 700 or so repertoires, and 10 million to 11 million of those chains were shared by two or more donors. To remove PCR and sequencing errors, raw reads were error-corrected and collapsed into unique sequences using a nearest-neighbor algorithm that merged closely related sequences. CDR3 sequences were aligned to IMGT reference sequences to assign V, D and J gene segments. For a sequence to be retained, a match of at least six nucleotides to both a V gene segment and a J gene segment was required. Rearrangements were called productive when the CDR3 lacked stop codons and stayed in frame with V and J; all others were non-productive. Following IMGT convention, CDR3 was defined as the stretch from the second conserved V-encoded cysteine up to the conserved J-encoded phenylalanine. In an earlier analysis of more than 550 of the donors, sequences lacking an unambiguous match to a single V gene segment were excluded. An earlier analysis of 450 to 650 of the donors called V segments functional above 56.7% productive rearrangements and segregating when the between-donor standard deviation exceeded 5%. To diagnose cytomegalovirus status from the catalog of TCR beta chain sequences, a statistical classification framework was built. In a later analysis, V and J genes were assigned by comparing TCR nucleotide sequences against IMGT/GENE-DB human TR gene sequences. In a later analysis, CDR3 sequences and most-parsimonious VDJ recombination scenarios were assigned using the TCRdist pipeline. A later analysis defined each TCR beta chain by its CDR3 amino acid sequence plus V-gene family, and excluded reads lacking a unique V-gene family. To address suspected cross-contamination and a sequencing artifact, a later analysis removed around 600 highly shared, low-generation-probability nucleotide sequences. In a later analysis, a clonal expansion index was calculated for each public chain from normalized within-repertoire ranks of inferred template counts. A later analysis computed generation probabilities with a VDJ recombination model fitted to out-of-frame rearrangements, and checked the results against IGoR. Hypergeometric tests were used in a later analysis to score TCR-TCR, TCR-HLA and TCR-CMV co-occurrence, with a repertoire-size bias correction applied to the TCR pairs. In a later analysis, false discovery rates were estimated by permuting HLA or CMV assignments 20 times. In a later analysis, co-occurring TCRs were grouped using DBSCAN, and TCRdist sequence similarity was added for clustering within HLA-allele-positive subsets. Repertoires with fewer than 30,000 or more than 120,000 public chains, plus five repertoires with anomalous nucleotide sharing, were excluded from co-occurrence clustering. TCRdb's version of the immuneACCESS table is confined to in-frame rearrangements and falls short of the full clone set. An unresolved V gene accounts for under half of the shortfall where checked; the remainder is of unknown origin. The DNA gave D and trimming, while V, J and clone size come from that table. The sample table holds 85,000 to 100,000 clones, of which about 75% were seen once. Roughly 7.7% of the sample comes from the top ten.

V is pruned by 5 bases and J by 12 bases, leaving 8 bases of the junction without a gene match. The CDR3, cysteine through phenylalanine, is 12 amino acids long. Of all the DNA, just the CDR3 is kept, 36 bases in frame from base 1. The germline V gene gives CDR1 as SNHLY and CDR2 as FYNNEI. In total, around 600 healthy bone marrow donors made up the cohort. At the time of sampling, every cohort member was nominally healthy, though immune exposures that went unrecorded were likely present. The donor tested CMV seropositive, placing the donor among the 289 seropositive members of the cohort. A peripheral blood sample was collected from each donor, and TCR beta sequencing was performed on peripheral blood mononuclear cells. The Qiagen DNeasy Blood Extraction Kit was used to extract genomic DNA from the blood cell samples.

The receptor was isolated from a man between 40 and 49 years old in good health and CMV-seropositive. The sample was PBMCs. The V and J genes are TRBV2 and TRBJ2-7, with TRBD1 matching 9 junction bases. This receptor has the CDR3 CASSRDRGGGYF. The nucleotides read TGTGCCAGCAGTCGAGACAGGGGGGGAGGGTACTTC.